This TCR beta chain comes out of a study of blood T cell repertoires in COVID-19. Profiled with immunoSEQ multiplex PCR; TCRdb holds only in-frame clones, not every one. Of under 75,000 clones in the sample, approximately 88% were seen once. The sample consisted of peripheral blood. The source is a human donor in a cohort sampled during active COVID-19.

CDR3 residues: CASSLAAGGGNTIYF. CDR3 coding DNA: TGCGCCAGCAGCCTAGCTGCTGGGGGCGGAAACACCATATATTTT. The V and J genes are TRBV4-3 and TRBJ1-3, with D perhaps matching TRBD1 (6 bases). V was cut by 4 bases and J by 4 bases, with 14 bases left in between. CDR1 is LGHNA and CDR2 is YSLEER in the germline V gene. The CDR3 totals 15 residues.